The 21 T cell receptor beta chains reported below all come from one sample, sequenced in a study of OX40 agonist ivuxolimab in advanced cancers. The data were produced by immunoSEQ multiplex PCR, yet TCRdb's version contains in-frame clones alone and is incomplete. The sample includes some 43,000 clones, around 86% of them seen just once. The sample in question was CD4+ or CD8+ T cells sorted from blood, obtained in a trial of the OX40 agonist ivuxolimab. These receptors were collected from an adult with an advanced solid tumor such as melanoma, head and neck, liver or kidney cancer.

V and J are TRBV13 and TRBJ1-2; no clear D. The V end was cut by 6 bases, the J end by 6 bases, with 11 bases between. There are 12 residues in the CDR3. Germline V lookup: CDR1 PRHDT, CDR2 FYEKMQ (reference sequence). CDR3 coding DNA: TGTGCCAGCAGTCCGGGGAGGGATGGCTACACCTTC. Protein sequence: CASSPGRDGYTF.

The J gene is TRBJ2-6, the V gene TRBV9; TRBD1 agrees at 8 bases. V dropped 4 bases and J dropped 0; count of bases not matched to a gene: 3. Germline CDR1 SGDLS, CDR2 YYNGEE. This CDR3 spans 16 amino acids. This CDR3 is CASSQGASSGANVLTF. The CDR3 DNA follows: TGTGCCAGCAGCCAGGGGGCGTCCTCTGGGGCCAACGTCCTGACTTTC.

The chain carries TRBV9 and TRBJ1-1; 10 bases map to TRBD1. After removal of 4 bases from V and 10 bases from J, the junction contained 13 bases not matched to a gene. CDR3 size: 15 residues. Germline V lookup: CDR1 SGDLS, CDR2 YYNGEE. The CDR3 protein is CASSPDWTGGIGAFF. The CDR3 region has the DNA TGTGCCAGCAGCCCAGACTGGACAGGGGGAATTGGAGCTTTCTTT.

The chain has TRBV7-2 and TRBJ2-5; D ambiguous. Germline loops: CDR1 SGHTA, CDR2 FQGNSA. The CDR3 has 14 amino acids. Trimming took off 5 bases at V and 12 bases at J, with 22 bases between the two ends. CDR3 sequence (DNA): TGTGCCAGCAGCCCCCCGACACGGGCCCAAGACAAGTACTTC. Its translation is CASSPPTRAQDKYF.

The V and J genes are TRBV9 and TRBJ1-4, with 8 positions matching TRBD1. The CDR3 contains 14 residues. With 4 bases clipped from V and 7 bases from J, the junction kept 6 bases outside the gene matches. CDR1 and CDR2 (germline): SGDLS, YYNGEE. The CDR3 spells CASSKGQGAEKLFF. CDR3 DNA sequence: TGTGCCAGCAGCAAAGGGCAGGGGGCTGAAAAACTGTTTTTT.

V usage is TRBV18 and J usage is TRBJ2-3, with a possible D match to TRBD2 (5 bases). The V gene lost 3 bases and the J gene lost 4 bases, with 8 bases spanning the gap. CDR1 and CDR2 (germline): KGHSH, LQKENI. The CDR3 spans 13 residues. This CDR3 is CASSPLGADTQYF. As DNA, the CDR3 is TGTGCCAGCTCACCGCTGGGAGCAGATACGCAGTATTTT. Together with reference TRBV18 and TRBJ2-3, the CDR3 gives the full variable domain: NAGVMQNPRHLVRRRGQEARLRCSPMKGHSHVYWYRQLPEEGLKFMVYLQKENIIDESGMPKERFSAEFPKEGPSILRIQQVVRGDSAAYFCASSPLGADTQYFGPGTRLTVL.

The gene calls are TRBV6-1 and TRBJ1-3; D ambiguous. V lost 8 bases to trimming and J lost 0 bases, with 8 bases between them. Germline CDR1 is MNHNS and CDR2 is SASEGT. The CDR3 consists of 13 residues. As DNA, the CDR3 is TGTGCCAGCCGGGTCTCCTCTGGAAACACCATATATTTT. This codes for CASRVSSGNTIYF.

The chain is built from TRBV19 and TRBJ2-1, with a weak D call TRBD2 (6 bases). The CDR3 is made up of 15 amino acids. Per the germline V gene, CDR1 is LNHDA and CDR2 is SQIVND (reference sequence). The V gene lost 3 bases and the J gene lost 3 bases, with 12 bases spanning the gap. The CDR3 DNA reads as TGTGCCAGTAGTATCTTGGGGGGTGACTACAATGAGCAGTTCTTC. Protein sequence: CASSILGGDYNEQFF.

CDR3 in DNA: TGCGCCAGCAGTCCCGGGACAGGAAACACCGGGGAGCTGTTTTTT. This encodes CASSPGTGNTGELFF. The V gene is TRBV10-1, the J gene TRBJ2-2, with TRBD1 matching over 8 bases. In germline, CDR1 is WNHNN, CDR2 SYGVQD (reference sequence). After removal of 5 bases from V and 2 bases from J, the junction contained 4 bases not matched to a gene. The CDR3 has 15 amino acids.

In its sample, this clone was seen once. The chain has TRBV9 and TRBJ2-1; 9 bases agree with TRBD2. V lost 0 bases, J lost 4 bases, and 5 bases stayed unmatched. Germline V lookup: CDR1 SGDLS, CDR2 YYNGEE. CDR3 size: 16 residues. CDR3 sequence (DNA): TGTGCCAGCAGCGTAGTAGAACTAGCGGGTTACAATGAGCAGTTCTTC. Translated: CASSVVELAGYNEQFF.

The rearrangement links TRBV28 to TRBJ2-3; no firm D call. Trimming stripped 4 bases from V and 4 bases from J, with 9 bases between. The CDR3 length is 13 residues. CDR1 MDHEN and CDR2 SYDVKM come from the germline V gene. The CDR3 loop is CASSSIGADTQYF. The CDR3 DNA reads TGTGCCAGCAGTTCAATTGGGGCAGATACGCAGTATTTT.

The chain links TRBV9 to TRBJ1-3; D is perhaps TRBD1 (5 bases). With 5 bases removed from V and 1 base from J, the gap between germline ends came to 13 bases. The CDR3 runs to 15 residues. Germline CDR1 and CDR2: SGDLS and YYNGEE. The CDR3: CASRLTATSGNTIYF. The CDR3 DNA sequence: TGTGCCAGCAGATTGACAGCAACATCTGGAAACACCATATATTTT.

V usage is TRBV6-6 and J usage is TRBJ2-3; D is ambiguous. Germline-derived CDR1 and CDR2 are MNHNY and SVGAGI (reference sequence). The CDR3 length is 16 residues. V gave up 6 bases and J gave up 1 base, with 17 bases separating them. CDR3 sequence: CASSPVPGRGTDTQYF. As DNA, the CDR3 is TGTGCCAGCAGCCCAGTCCCAGGACGGGGCACAGATACGCAGTATTTT.

This chain links TRBV28 with TRBJ1-6; 7 bases are a match to TRBD1. From germline, CDR1 is MDHEN and CDR2 SYDVKM. CDR3 length: 12 residues. The V segment lost 10 bases and the J segment 7 bases; nucleotides outside the gene matches: 4. The CDR3 nucleotides read TGTGCCACAAGGGACAGCAATTCACCCCTCCACTTT. As protein: CATRDSNSPLHF.

The V and J genes are TRBV6-1 and TRBJ1-6, with a tentative D call TRBD1 (6 bases). Trimming cost V 3 bases and J 10 bases, with 13 bases left between them. This CDR3 comprises 14 residues. Germline V gene sequence: CDR1 MNHNS, CDR2 SASEGT. The CDR3 sequence: CASSEFQGHSPLHF. CDR3 DNA: TGTGCCAGCAGTGAGTTCCAGGGGCACTCACCCCTCCACTTT.

The chain combines TRBV6-5 with TRBJ1-1; D gene unclear. V was shortened by 1 base and J by 5 bases, with 14 bases between the two germline ends. CDR1 and CDR2 from the germline V gene are MNHEY and SVGAGI. This CDR3 has 15 residues. DNA for the CDR3: TGTGCCAGCAGTTACTTCGGGGAGCGAAGGACTGAAGCTTTCTTT. Protein product: CASSYFGERRTEAFF.

The rearrangement joins TRBV5-1 to TRBJ2-7; TRBD2 matches 10 bases. The J segment lost 5 bases and the V segment lost 4 bases, leaving 9 bases of the junction unmatched. CDR3 length: 15 residues. CDR1 SGHRS and CDR2 YFSETQ come from the germline V gene. The CDR3 spells CASSPEASGSHEQYF. The CDR3 DNA sequence: TGCGCCAGCAGCCCGGAGGCTAGCGGGAGCCACGAGCAGTACTTC.

As for this clone: Additional DNA sequences in this sample encode the identical CDR3. V gene TRBV2 combines with J gene TRBJ1-1; D remains ambiguous. Germline V lookup: CDR1 SNHLY, CDR2 FYNNEI. With 3 bases removed from V and 1 base from J, the gap between germline ends came to 3 bases. This CDR3 has 12 amino acids. The CDR3 nucleotides read TGTGCCAGCAGTGAGGGGAACACTGAAGCTTTCTTT. It translates to CASSEGNTEAFF. The variable domain in full, with the rest retrieved from reference TRBV2 and TRBJ1-1, is EPEVTQTPSHQVTQMGQEVILRCVPISNHLYFYWYRQILGQKVEFLVSFYNNEISEKSEIFDDQFSVERPDGSNFTLKIRSTKLEDSAMYFCASSEGNTEAFFGQGTRLTVV.

The V gene is TRBV7-2, the J gene TRBJ2-7, with D uncertain. V was trimmed by 2 bases and J by 2 bases, leaving 16 bases between them. CDR3 length equals 16 residues. Germline V gene data show CDR1 as SGHTA and CDR2 as FQGNSA. The CDR3 sequence: CASSLISLARTYEQYF. DNA for the CDR3: TGTGCCAGCAGCTTAATCTCCCTCGCTCGCACCTACGAGCAGTACTTC.

The V gene is TRBV18, the J gene TRBJ1-2, with 8 bases identical to TRBD1. The CDR3 consists of 15 residues. Germline CDR1 is KGHSH and CDR2 is LQKENI. V was clipped by 3 bases and J by 7 bases; unmatched bases: 10. The CDR3 protein is CASSPQGAEVIGYTF. DNA for the CDR3: TGTGCCAGCTCACCCCAGGGGGCTGAGGTGATTGGCTACACCTTC.

CDR3 in DNA: TGTGCCAGCACCAACGGACTCTATGGCTACACCTTC. Its protein product is CASTNGLYGYTF. The chain uses TRBV6-1 and TRBJ1-2; D is unclear. From germline, CDR1 is MNHNS and CDR2 SASEGT. Trimming stripped 7 bases from V and 4 bases from J, with 10 bases between. The CDR3 length is 12 residues.